This T cell receptor beta chain comes out of a study of response to subunit inactivated influenza vaccine. In TCRdb, the RT-PCR reads were re-called with MiXCR into one record per CDR3 protein. The sample consists of approximately 680,000 distinct CDR3 sequences, less than 20% of them appearing once. Study-level points and caveats: Authors suggested that a seasonal influenza vaccination recruits few new T cells each time.

As concerns this clonotype: Its antigen is undetermined.

The sequenced sample was PBMCs from blood, obtained about 12 days after vaccination. The TCR was taken from a man between 45 and 60 years old who received an inactivated influenza vaccine.

Here the CDR3 DNA reads TGTGCCAGCAGCCTGGTGACAGGGTTGAAGGAAAAACTGTTTTTT. Its protein is CASSLVTGLKEKLFF. J is TRBJ1-4 and V is TRBV7-9; 7 nucleotides match TRBD1. Germline lookup yields CDR1 SEHNR and CDR2 FQNEAQ (reference sequence). The CDR3 is 15 amino acids. V lost 5 bases to trimming and J lost 8 bases; unmatched junction nucleotides: 11.